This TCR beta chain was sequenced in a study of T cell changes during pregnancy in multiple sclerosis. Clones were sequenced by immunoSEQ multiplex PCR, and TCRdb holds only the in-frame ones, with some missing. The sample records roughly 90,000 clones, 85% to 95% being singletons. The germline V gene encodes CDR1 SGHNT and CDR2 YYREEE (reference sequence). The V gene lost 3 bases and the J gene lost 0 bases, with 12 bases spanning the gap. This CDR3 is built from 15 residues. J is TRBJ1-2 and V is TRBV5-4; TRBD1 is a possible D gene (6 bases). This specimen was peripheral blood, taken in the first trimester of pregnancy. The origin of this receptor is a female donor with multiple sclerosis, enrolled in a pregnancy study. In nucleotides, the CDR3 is TGTGCCAGCAGCTCTGGACAGCCAGCTAACTATGGCTACACCTTC. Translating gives CASSSGQPANYGYTF. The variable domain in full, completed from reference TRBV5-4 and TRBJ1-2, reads ETGVTQSPTHLIKTRGQQVTLRCSSQSGHNTVSWYQQALGQGPQFIFQYYREEENGRGNFPPRFSGLQFPNYSSELNVNALELDDSALYLCASSSGQPANYGYTFGSGTRLTVV.